These T cell receptor beta chains were read from a single sample in a study of blood T cell repertoires in COVID-19. Sequencing used immunoSEQ multiplex PCR; TCRdb keeps in-frame clones, though not all of them. The sample holds over 75,000 clones, over 70% seen once. The sample comprised peripheral blood. Receptors were obtained from a human donor in a cohort sampled during active COVID-19. The CDR3 runs from the conserved cysteine through the conserved F or W. Fields, in order: CDR3 protein, CDR3 DNA, V gene, clone size, D gene, J gene, CDR3 length. The D gene is left open where the match is weak. Size tells how often a clone was seen (once, few, many) or the class of an expanded clone, and some rows leave it out.

cdr3_aa: CASSASPGTGVTDTQYF
cdr3_nt: TGTGCCAGCAGCGCATCCCCCGGGACAGGGGTGACAGATACGCAGTATTTT
v_call: TRBV9
clone_size: .
d_call: TRBD1
j_call: TRBJ2-3
cdr3_length: 17

cdr3_aa: CASRKDRDYEQYF
cdr3_nt: TGTGCCAGCAGAAAGGACAGGGACTACGAGCAGTACTTC
v_call: TRBV2
clone_size: few
d_call: TRBD1
j_call: TRBJ2-7
cdr3_length: 13

cdr3_aa: CASSFPSSYEQYF
cdr3_nt: TGTGCCAGCAGCTTCCCCAGCTCCTACGAGCAGTACTTC
v_call: TRBV7-9
clone_size: few
d_call: .
j_call: TRBJ2-7
cdr3_length: 13

cdr3_aa: CASSMTGGEMGNQPQHF
cdr3_nt: TGTGCCAGTAGCATGACAGGGGGCGAGATGGGCAATCAGCCCCAGCATTTT
v_call: TRBV19
clone_size: .
d_call: TRBD1
j_call: TRBJ1-5
cdr3_length: 17

cdr3_aa: CSAISNYGYTF
cdr3_nt: TGCAGTGCTATCAGTAACTATGGCTACACCTTC
v_call: TRBV20-1
clone_size: once
d_call: .
j_call: TRBJ1-2
cdr3_length: 11

cdr3_aa: CASSRLAGSSYEQYF
cdr3_nt: TGTGCCAGCAGTCGACTAGCGGGGAGCTCCTACGAGCAGTACTTC
v_call: TRBV3-1/TRBV3-2
clone_size: .
d_call: TRBD2
j_call: TRBJ2-7
cdr3_length: 15

cdr3_aa: CASSQDLTDPNTEAFF
cdr3_nt: TGTGCCAGCAGCCAAGACTTGACAGACCCAAACACTGAAGCTTTCTTT
v_call: TRBV4-2
clone_size: .
d_call: .
j_call: TRBJ1-1
cdr3_length: 16

cdr3_aa: CSGLGQGARSYNEQFF
cdr3_nt: TGCAGCGGACTAGGGCAGGGCGCAAGATCGTACAATGAGCAGTTCTTC
v_call: TRBV29-1
clone_size: .
d_call: .
j_call: TRBJ2-1
cdr3_length: 16

cdr3_aa: CASSSAIPYNEQFF
cdr3_nt: TGTGCCAGTAGTTCCGCGATCCCGTACAATGAGCAGTTCTTC
v_call: TRBV19
clone_size: .
d_call: .
j_call: TRBJ2-1
cdr3_length: 14

cdr3_aa: CASSVQGGNEQFF
cdr3_nt: TGTGCCAGCAGCGTACAGGGGGGCAATGAGCAGTTCTTC
v_call: TRBV7-3
clone_size: .
d_call: TRBD1
j_call: TRBJ2-1
cdr3_length: 13

cdr3_aa: CATGTGDNYGYTF
cdr3_nt: TGTGCCACCGGGACAGGGGATAACTATGGCTACACCTTC
v_call: TRBV10-3
clone_size: .
d_call: TRBD1
j_call: TRBJ1-2
cdr3_length: 13

cdr3_aa: CASSLDDIGDQPQHF
cdr3_nt: TGTGCCAGCAGCTTAGATGACATAGGCGATCAGCCCCAGCATTTT
v_call: TRBV7-2
clone_size: .
d_call: .
j_call: TRBJ1-5
cdr3_length: 15

cdr3_aa: CAGKRGVHTEAFF
cdr3_nt: TGTGCCGGAAAACGGGGAGTGCACACTGAAGCTTTCTTT
v_call: TRBV7-9
clone_size: once
d_call: .
j_call: TRBJ1-1
cdr3_length: 13

cdr3_aa: CASSSTGGVEAFF
cdr3_nt: TGTGCCAGCAGTTCCACAGGGGGCGTCGAAGCTTTCTTT
v_call: TRBV12-3/TRBV12-4
clone_size: .
d_call: TRBD1
j_call: TRBJ1-1
cdr3_length: 13

cdr3_aa: CASSQVYGTDTQYF
cdr3_nt: TGCGCCAGCAGCCAAGTCTATGGCACAGATACGCAGTATTTT
v_call: TRBV4-3
clone_size: .
d_call: .
j_call: TRBJ2-3
cdr3_length: 14

cdr3_aa: CASGRGGSSYNEQFF
cdr3_nt: TGTGCTAGTGGTCGAGGGGGTAGCTCCTACAATGAGCAGTTCTTC
v_call: TRBV12-5
clone_size: .
d_call: .
j_call: TRBJ2-1
cdr3_length: 15

cdr3_aa: CSVDGGTVSYNEQFF
cdr3_nt: TGCAGCGTTGATGGGGGGACAGTTTCCTACAATGAGCAGTTCTTC
v_call: TRBV29-1
clone_size: .
d_call: .
j_call: TRBJ2-1
cdr3_length: 15